This T cell receptor beta chain was identified in a study of identical twins. This clonotype was recorded at least ten times. The antigen is unknown. The authors used template switching to add a universal primer site and gave cDNA unique molecular identifiers. TCRdb passed the 5' RACE reads through MiXCR, listing each CDR3 protein once. The data hold more than 250,000 distinct CDR3 sequences, with about 8% observed a single time. The V gene's germline CDR1 is ENHRY and CDR2 SYGVKD. V lost 6 bases to trimming and J lost 2 bases, with 19 bases between them. This CDR3 is 16 amino acids long. Findings and caveats of the study: The same donors were not followed; conclusions instead depended on cross-sectional statistical analysis. With monozygotic twins, out-of-frame TCR alpha sharing exceeded what models estimated.

The data were also submitted as part of a second study, on yellow fever vaccine responses in identical twins.

This chain joins TRBV10-3 and TRBJ2-5; TRBD2 might be the D (6 bases). The sample was memory (CD45RO+) T cells sorted from blood. The receptor was derived from a young woman in good health. The CDR3 nucleotides are TGTGCCATCAGAACCTCCACGGGACTTGGACAAGAGACCCAGTACTTC. Amino acids: CAIRTSTGLGQETQYF.